Shown below are 29 T cell receptor beta chains from a single sample sequenced in a study of blood T cells in healthy people across ages. A second 7 to 11 cycle PCR used barcoded and J-beta primers. TCRdb reanalysed the 5' RACE reads using MiXCR and keeps one entry per CDR3 protein. The sample lists some 1,000,000 distinct CDR3 sequences; roughly 24% were seen once. This same sample was also taken into another study, of T cells of mothers and their children.

Input material: blood. The source of these receptors is a girl aged 2-9 years in good health.

The chain joins TRBV12-3 or TRBV12-4 to TRBJ1-5, with D hard to call. Trimming left V 7 bases short and J 6 bases short, with 16 bases between. The CDR3 contains 14 residues. CDR3 coding DNA: TGTGCCAGCACCTCGACCCTCCCGGGTCAGCCCCAGCATTTT. Amino acid sequence: CASTSTLPGQPQHF.

The chain combines TRBV7-9 with TRBJ2-5; D is unresolved. Germline CDR1 and CDR2: SEHNR and FQNEAQ (reference sequence). The CDR3 length is 14 residues. V lost 5 bases to trimming and J lost 5 bases, with 15 bases between them. CDR3 in amino acids: CASSKNQGSETQYF. For the CDR3, the DNA is TGTGCCAGCAGCAAAAACCAAGGTTCCGAGACCCAGTACTTC.

This chain uses TRBV7-9 with TRBJ2-5, with 10 positions matching TRBD1. CDR1 and CDR2 from the germline V gene are SEHNR and FQNEAQ (reference sequence). CDR3 length: 15 amino acids. After removal of 2 bases from V and 5 bases from J, the junction contained 5 bases not matched to a gene. CDR3 amino acids: CASSLRGTGEETQYF. For the CDR3, the DNA is TGTGCCAGCAGCTTAAGGGGGACAGGGGAGGAGACCCAGTACTTC.

V is TRBV4-2 and J is TRBJ1-1; no firm D call. V was shortened by 1 base and J by 6 bases, with 12 bases between the two germline ends. The CDR3 is made up of 14 amino acids. CDR1 is LGHNA, CDR2 YNFKEQ, per germline. This chain's CDR3 is CASSQVLGGAEAFF. The CDR3 DNA reads as TGTGCCAGCAGCCAAGTGCTGGGTGGGGCTGAAGCTTTCTTT.

This clonotype appeared a few times. This rearrangement joins TRBV6-6 to TRBJ2-7; 9 nucleotides line up with TRBD2. CDR1 is MNHNY, CDR2 SVGAGI, per germline (reference sequence). After removal of 7 bases from V and 1 base from J, the junction contained 8 bases not matched to a gene. The CDR3 totals 15 residues. The CDR3 loop reads CASKKRGDLSYEQYF. CDR3 bases: TGTGCCAGCAAGAAGCGGGGGGATCTATCCTACGAGCAGTACTTC.

The chain combines TRBV20-1 with TRBJ2-5; D is ambiguous. V was pared by 3 bases and J by 2 bases, with 10 bases between. The CDR3 extends over 13 amino acids. The germline V gene has CDR1 DFQATT and CDR2 SNEGSKA (reference sequence). The CDR3 reads CSASDSLQETQYF. The CDR3 DNA sequence: TGCAGTGCTAGTGACTCCCTTCAAGAGACCCAGTACTTC.

This clonotype was detected many times. The V gene is TRBV12-5, the J gene TRBJ2-5; the D is unclear. This CDR3 is 11 amino acids long. Germline values: CDR1 LGHNT, CDR2 FRNRAP. The V end lost 5 bases, the J end lost 1 base, and 2 bases lay between the germline ends. The CDR3 reads CASGIQETQYF. The DNA for the CDR3 is TGTGCTAGTGGTATCCAAGAGACCCAGTACTTC.

The rearrangement links TRBV29-1 to TRBJ2-4, with 7 bases aligning to TRBD1. Trimming cost V 8 bases and J 5 bases; bases outside gene matches: 6. Germline values: CDR1 SQVTM, CDR2 ANQGSEA. The CDR3 runs 12 residues. The CDR3 DNA sequence: TGCAGCCCCAGACAGGGCCAAAACATTCAGTACTTC. Its protein is CSPRQGQNIQYF.

This clonotype showed up just a few times. The chain uses TRBV19 and TRBJ2-7; D may be TRBD2 (6 bases). The germline V gene encodes CDR1 LNHDA and CDR2 SQIVND (reference sequence). V was clipped by 10 bases and J by 2 bases, with 15 bases between them. The CDR3 has 13 residues. The CDR3 DNA follows: TGTGCCACGGCGACGGGACTTACCTACGAGCAGTACTTC. This sequence encodes CATATGLTYEQYF.

This clonotype was seen more than once but under ten times. V is TRBV5-1 and J is TRBJ2-3, with 11 bases identical to TRBD2. Germline V gene sequence: CDR1 SGHRS, CDR2 YFSETQ. J lost 1 base, V lost 2 bases, and 3 bases had no gene match. This CDR3 is built from 16 residues. The CDR3 sequence: CASSFTSGGRTDTQYF. CDR3 nucleotide sequence: TGCGCCAGCAGCTTTACTAGCGGGGGCCGCACAGATACGCAGTATTTT.

This clonotype appeared a few times. The gene calls are TRBV12-3 or TRBV12-4 and TRBJ2-1; TRBD1 or TRBD2 may be the D gene (6 bases each). The CDR3 runs to 19 residues. V was clipped by 3 bases and J by 5 bases, with 26 bases between them. Here the CDR3 reads CASSFDTEGGQPSDNEQFF. The CDR3 coding sequence is TGTGCCAGCAGTTTTGACACCGAGGGGGGCCAACCTTCGGACAATGAGCAGTTCTTC.

V is TRBV7-2 and J is TRBJ2-7; 7 bases are shared with TRBD1. Germline V CDR1 and CDR2: SGHTA, FQGNSA. V dropped 5 bases and J dropped 3; count of bases not matched to a gene: 4. The CDR3 covers 13 residues. The DNA for the CDR3 is TGTGCCAGCAGCAGACAGGGAATCTACGAGCAGTACTTC. It codes for CASSRQGIYEQYF.

This clonotype was counted a few times. This rearrangement joins TRBV16 to TRBJ1-6; 8 positions agree with TRBD1. The CDR3 is 17 amino acids. The V gene's germline CDR1 is KGHSY and CDR2 FQNENV. V was pared by 0 bases and J by 9 bases, with 10 bases of the junction left unmatched. CDR3 sequence (DNA): TGTGCCAGCAGCCAATCCTACGGCAGGGGGCTTGGTTCACCCCTCCACTTT. Translated: CASSQSYGRGLGSPLHF.

This clonotype was seen only a few times. The chain links TRBV3-1 to TRBJ1-4, with unresolved D. The CDR3 loop spans 11 amino acids. Trimming stripped 0 bases from V and 11 bases from J, with 4 bases between. Germline V gene sequence: CDR1 LGHDT, CDR2 YNNKEL (reference sequence). CDR3 coding DNA: TGTGCCAGCAGCCAAGAGGGGAAACTGTTTTTT. It specifies CASSQEGKLFF.

This chain joins TRBV7-2 and TRBJ2-1; 12 nucleotides align to TRBD2. J was trimmed by 7 bases and V by 4 bases; bases with no gene match: 14. This CDR3 comprises 18 residues. Looked up from germline, CDR1 is SGHTA and CDR2 is FQGNSA. CDR3 protein: CASSSVPSGGAWENEQFF. The CDR3 DNA is TGTGCCAGCAGCTCCGTTCCTAGCGGGGGGGCTTGGGAAAATGAGCAGTTCTTC.

In this sample, this clonotype turned up many times. V is TRBV6-2 or TRBV6-3 and J is TRBJ2-7, with TRBD2 matching over 7 bases. V gave up 10 bases and J gave up 0 bases; unmatched junction bases: 6. The CDR3 is 13 amino acids. The germline gives CDR1 MNHEY, CDR2 SVGEGT. For the CDR3, the DNA is TGTGCCATATCGGGACTACTCTCCTACGAGCAGTACTTC. It specifies CAISGLLSYEQYF.

In its sample, this clonotype was seen a few times. The chain recombines TRBV11-2 with TRBJ2-5, with 9 bases identical to TRBD2. Germline trimming cut 2 bases from V and 1 base from J; bases unmatched to any gene: 8. In germline, CDR1 is SGHAT, CDR2 FQNNGV. This CDR3 comprises 17 residues. DNA of the CDR3: TGTGCCAGCAGCTTATCCCGCTGGCGGGGGGGCCAAGAGACCCAGTACTTC. This sequence encodes CASSLSRWRGGQETQYF.

At least ten counts were recorded for this clonotype. J is TRBJ2-5 and V is TRBV6-1; D remains ambiguous. This CDR3 comprises 10 residues. CDR1 MNHNS and CDR2 SASEGT come from the germline V gene. V was pared by 6 bases and J by 5 bases, with 4 bases between. The CDR3 protein is CASSWETQYF. The CDR3 nucleotides are TGTGCCAGCAGCTGGGAGACCCAGTACTTC.

This clonotype was counted a few times. J is TRBJ2-5 and V is TRBV29-1; no definite D call. The CDR3 extends over 13 amino acids. CDR1 is SQVTM and CDR2 is ANQGSEA in the germline V gene. V was pared by 3 bases and J by 1 base, with 9 bases between. In nucleotides, the CDR3 is TGCAGCGTTGACGGAGTCAGCCAAGAGACCCAGTACTTC. Translating gives CSVDGVSQETQYF.

J is TRBJ2-1 and V is TRBV24-1; tentatively, D is TRBD1 (6 bases). Per the germline V gene, CDR1 is KGHDR and CDR2 is SFDVKD. Trimming removed 4 bases at V and 8 bases at J, with 11 bases between. The CDR3 covers 13 residues. The CDR3 DNA follows: TGTGCCACCAGTGAAAACAGGGTAGATGAGCAGTTCTTC. This codes for CATSENRVDEQFF.

The V and J genes are TRBV5-1 and TRBJ2-2; unclear D gene. The CDR3 extends over 14 amino acids. V was trimmed by 5 bases and J by 4 bases, leaving 12 bases between them. Looked up from germline, CDR1 is SGHRS and CDR2 is YFSETQ. Here the CDR3 DNA reads TGCGCCAGCAGAAACCTCTATGGCACCGGGGAGCTGTTTTTT. This sequence encodes CASRNLYGTGELFF. Drawing the rest from reference TRBV5-1 and TRBJ2-2, the complete variable domain is KAGVTQTPRYLIKTRGQQVTLSCSPISGHRSVSWYQQTPGQGLQFLFEYFSETQRNKGNFPGRFSGRQFSNSRSEMNVSTLELGDSALYLCASRNLYGTGELFFGEGSRLTVL.

The CDR3 DNA reads as TGTGCCATCAGTGAGAGGGGATACGAGCAGTACTTC. This encodes CAISERGYEQYF. This rearrangement joins TRBV10-3 to TRBJ2-7; TRBD1 might be the D (5 bases). V lost 2 bases, J lost 4 bases, and 6 bases lay in between. CDR3 length: 12 amino acids. The germline V gene has CDR1 ENHRY and CDR2 SYGVKD.

In its sample, this clonotype was seen a few times. The chain couples TRBV20-1 to TRBJ2-1; D remains unclear. CDR1 and CDR2 from the germline V gene are DFQATT and SNEGSKA (reference sequence). This CDR3 region has 15 residues. V lost 3 bases and J 4 bases, leaving 16 bases between the germline ends. The CDR3 DNA reads as TGCAGTGCTAGGTTAGTGACGTTTGGATACAATGAGCAGTTCTTC. Translating gives CSARLVTFGYNEQFF.

This clonotype was recorded once. This sequence joins TRBV4-1 and TRBJ1-2, with a tentative D call TRBD1 (5 bases). Between the trimmed V and J ends, which lost 1 base and 8 bases, there was a span of 14 bases. The germline gives CDR1 MGHRA, CDR2 YSYEKL. The CDR3 totals 14 residues. In nucleotides, the CDR3 is TGCGCCAGCAGCCAAGGCCAAGGGGTAGGAGGCTACACCTTC. This gives the protein CASSQGQGVGGYTF.

The rearrangement uses TRBV12-3 or TRBV12-4 and TRBJ2-1; 8 nucleotides agree with TRBD2. The J call may be wrong; the DNA end is better matched by TRBJ2-7. The CDR3 has 16 amino acids. The CDR3 spells CASSLGTRGGTYEQYF. Here the CDR3 DNA reads TGTGCCAGCAGTTTAGGTACACGGGGGGGTACGTACGAGCAGTACTTC.

This clonotype was counted between two and nine times. The chain carries TRBV29-1 and TRBJ2-7; D not certain. The CDR3 covers 13 residues. Germline CDR1 is SQVTM and CDR2 is ANQGSEA. V was clipped by 6 bases and J by 1 base, with 13 bases between them. Here the CDR3 DNA reads TGCAGCGTCTCTGACTTCCTTTCCTACGAGCAGTACTTC. Translated: CSVSDFLSYEQYF.

This clonotype has a handful of counts. The rearrangement links TRBV4-3 to TRBJ2-5, with TRBD2 matching 10 bases. Germline-derived CDR1 and CDR2 are LGHNA and YSLEER. The CDR3 contains 15 residues. V dropped 1 base and J dropped 3; count of bases not matched to a gene: 2. The chain's CDR3 is CASSQVGLAEETQYF. CDR3 in DNA: TGCGCCAGCAGCCAAGTAGGACTAGCGGAAGAGACCCAGTACTTC.

This clonotype was counted between two and nine times. The V and J genes are TRBV4-2 and TRBJ1-4; tentatively, D is TRBD1 (6 bases). The CDR3 sequence is 15 residues long. The germline V and J ends were trimmed by 1 base and 7 bases, with 13 bases remaining between them. Germline assignment: CDR1 LGHNA and CDR2 YNFKEQ. CDR3 sequence: CASSQGIGGGEKLFF. The DNA of the CDR3 is TGTGCCAGCAGCCAAGGAATAGGAGGGGGTGAAAAACTGTTTTTT.

CDR3 sequence: CASSYDRSYGYTF. The CDR3 coding sequence is TGTGCCAGCAGTTATGACAGGTCTTATGGCTACACCTTC. J is TRBJ1-2 and V is TRBV28, with a possible D match to TRBD1 (6 bases). Trimming pared 4 bases from V and 5 bases from J, leaving 11 bases between. Germline loops: CDR1 MDHEN, CDR2 SYDVKM. The CDR3 extends over 13 amino acids.